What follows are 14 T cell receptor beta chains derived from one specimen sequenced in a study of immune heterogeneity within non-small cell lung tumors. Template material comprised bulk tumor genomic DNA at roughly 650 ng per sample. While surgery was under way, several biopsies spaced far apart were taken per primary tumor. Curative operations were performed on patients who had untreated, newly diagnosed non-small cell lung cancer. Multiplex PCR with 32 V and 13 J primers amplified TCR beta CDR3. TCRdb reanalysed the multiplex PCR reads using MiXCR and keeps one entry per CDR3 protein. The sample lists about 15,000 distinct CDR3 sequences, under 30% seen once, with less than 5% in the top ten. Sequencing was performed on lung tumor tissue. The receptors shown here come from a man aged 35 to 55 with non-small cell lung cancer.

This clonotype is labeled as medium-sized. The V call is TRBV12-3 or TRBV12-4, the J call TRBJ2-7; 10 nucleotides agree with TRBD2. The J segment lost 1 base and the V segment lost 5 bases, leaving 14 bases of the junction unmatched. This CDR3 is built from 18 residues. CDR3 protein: CASSPPGLAVSGSYEQYF. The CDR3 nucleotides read TGTGCCAGCAGTCCCCCCGGACTAGCGGTCTCCGGGTCCTACGAGCAGTACTTC.

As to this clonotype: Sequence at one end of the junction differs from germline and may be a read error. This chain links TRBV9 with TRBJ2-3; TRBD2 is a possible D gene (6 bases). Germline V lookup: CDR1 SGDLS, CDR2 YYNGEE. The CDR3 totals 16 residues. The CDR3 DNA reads TGTGCCAGCAGCCTAACGCCGGGACTTAGCACAGATACGAAGTATTTT. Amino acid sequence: CASSLTPGLSTDTKYF.

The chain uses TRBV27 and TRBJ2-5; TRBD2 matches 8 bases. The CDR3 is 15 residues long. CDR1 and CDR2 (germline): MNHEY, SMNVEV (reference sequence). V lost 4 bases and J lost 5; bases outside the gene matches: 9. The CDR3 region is CASSWVSGSVETQYF. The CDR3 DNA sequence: TGTGCCAGCAGTTGGGTCAGCGGGAGCGTGGAGACCCAGTACTTC.

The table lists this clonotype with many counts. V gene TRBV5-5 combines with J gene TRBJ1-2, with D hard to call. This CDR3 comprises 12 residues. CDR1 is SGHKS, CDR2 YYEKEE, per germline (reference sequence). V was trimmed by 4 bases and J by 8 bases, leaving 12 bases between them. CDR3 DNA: TGTGCCAGCAGCACGGACCGAGGGGGCTACACCTTC. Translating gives CASSTDRGGYTF.

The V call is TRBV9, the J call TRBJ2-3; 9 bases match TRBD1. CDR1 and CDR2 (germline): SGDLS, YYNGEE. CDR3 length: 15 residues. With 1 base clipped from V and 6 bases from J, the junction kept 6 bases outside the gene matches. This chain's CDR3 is CASSVTGTGTDTQYF. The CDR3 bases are TGTGCCAGCAGCGTAACCGGGACAGGGACCGATACGCAGTATTTT.

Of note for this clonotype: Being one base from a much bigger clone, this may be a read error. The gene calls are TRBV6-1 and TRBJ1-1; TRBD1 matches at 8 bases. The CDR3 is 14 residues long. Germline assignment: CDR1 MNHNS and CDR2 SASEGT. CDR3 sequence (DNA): TGTGCCAGCAGTGACGGGACAGGTAACACTGCAGCTTTCTTT. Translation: CASSDGTGNTAAFF.

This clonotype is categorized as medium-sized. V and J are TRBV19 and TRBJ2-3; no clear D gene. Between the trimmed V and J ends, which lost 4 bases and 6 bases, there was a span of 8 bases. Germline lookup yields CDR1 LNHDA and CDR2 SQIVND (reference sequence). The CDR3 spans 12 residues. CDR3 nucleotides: TGTGCCAGTAGTAAAGACGGGGATACGCAGTATTTT. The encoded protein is CASSKDGDTQYF.

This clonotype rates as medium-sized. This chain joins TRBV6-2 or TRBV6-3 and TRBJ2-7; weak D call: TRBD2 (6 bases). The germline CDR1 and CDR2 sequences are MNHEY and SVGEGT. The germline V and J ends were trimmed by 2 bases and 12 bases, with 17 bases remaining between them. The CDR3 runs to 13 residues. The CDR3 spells CASSYGSGGDAYF. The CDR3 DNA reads TGTGCCAGCAGTTACGGTTCCGGGGGAGACGCGTACTTC.

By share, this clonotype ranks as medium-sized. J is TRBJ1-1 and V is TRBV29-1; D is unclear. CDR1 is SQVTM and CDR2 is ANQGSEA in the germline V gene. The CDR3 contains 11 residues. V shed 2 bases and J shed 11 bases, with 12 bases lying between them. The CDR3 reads CSVESGLFAFF. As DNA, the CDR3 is TGCAGCGTTGAAAGCGGGCTTTTTGCTTTCTTT.

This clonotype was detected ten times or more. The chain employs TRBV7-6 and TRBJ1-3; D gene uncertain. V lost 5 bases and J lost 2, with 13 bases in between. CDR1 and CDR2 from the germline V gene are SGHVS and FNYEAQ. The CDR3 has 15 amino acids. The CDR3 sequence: CASSTSVSAGNTIYF. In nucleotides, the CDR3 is TGTGCCAGCAGCACCAGCGTAAGTGCTGGAAACACCATATATTTT.

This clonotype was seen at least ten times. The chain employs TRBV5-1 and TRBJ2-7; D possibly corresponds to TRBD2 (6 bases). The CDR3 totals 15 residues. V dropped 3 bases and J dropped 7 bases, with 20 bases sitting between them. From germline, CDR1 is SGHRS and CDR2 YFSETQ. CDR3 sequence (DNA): TGCGCCAGCAGCTCCCCTGGCGGGACTCCGCGGGAGCAGTACTTC. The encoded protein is CASSSPGGTPREQYF.

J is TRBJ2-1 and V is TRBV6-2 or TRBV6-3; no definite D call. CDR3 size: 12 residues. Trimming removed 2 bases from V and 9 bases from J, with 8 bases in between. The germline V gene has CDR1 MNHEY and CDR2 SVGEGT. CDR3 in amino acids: CASSYDSGEQFF. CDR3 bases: TGTGCCAGCAGTTACGACTCTGGTGAGCAGTTCTTC.

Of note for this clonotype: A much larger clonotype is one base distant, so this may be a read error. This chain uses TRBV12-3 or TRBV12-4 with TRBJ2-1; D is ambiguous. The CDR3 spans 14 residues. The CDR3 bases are TGTGCCAGCAGTTCCCCACCATCTAACAATGTGCAGTTCTTC. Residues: CASSSPPSNNVQFF.

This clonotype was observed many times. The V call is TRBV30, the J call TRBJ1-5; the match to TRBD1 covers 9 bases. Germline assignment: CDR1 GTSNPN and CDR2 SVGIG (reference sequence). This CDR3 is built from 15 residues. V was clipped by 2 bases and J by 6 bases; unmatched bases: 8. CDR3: CAWSPGQGSVQPQHF. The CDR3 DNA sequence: TGTGCCTGGAGTCCCGGACAGGGGAGTGTTCAGCCCCAGCATTTT.